The 25 T cell receptor beta chains in this list originate from one sample, sequenced in a study of siplizumab effects on memory and regulatory T cells. Profiling relied on immunoSEQ multiplex PCR, and the TCRdb table lists in-frame clones only, not all of them. The repertoire consists of 110,000 or so clones, with under 95% occurring once and the leading ten covering about 0.32%. The source material was CD4+ T cells sorted from blood. The receptors derive from a human donor in good health.

The CDR3 DNA reads TGTGCCAGTAAGGGGCGGGAGACAGATACGCAGTATTTT. It translates to CASKGRETDTQYF. The rearrangement joins TRBV11-3 to TRBJ2-3; 7 nucleotides line up with TRBD2. Unmatched junction bases numbered 6, after V lost 9 bases and J lost 3 bases. CDR1 is SGHNT and CDR2 is YENEEA in the germline V gene. The CDR3 sequence is 13 residues long.

The chain joins TRBV11-3 to TRBJ2-7, with 7 bases that match TRBD2. After removal of 4 bases from V and 5 bases from J, the junction contained 11 bases not matched to a gene. Germline CDR1 SGHNT, CDR2 YENEEA. The CDR3 has 15 residues. CDR3 sequence (DNA): TGTGCCAGCAGCTCGCAAAAGCGGGGTGAGGACGAGCAGTACTTC. Its protein is CASSSQKRGEDEQYF.

This clone appeared once. The chain combines TRBV19 with TRBJ2-7; TRBD2 matches at 8 bases. V shed 4 bases and J 3 bases; nucleotides not matched to a gene: 8. Germline V CDR1 and CDR2: LNHDA, SQIVND (reference sequence). This CDR3 region has 15 residues. CDR3 sequence: CASSTALAGLYEQYF. CDR3 in DNA: TGTGCCAGTAGTACAGCCCTAGCGGGTCTCTACGAGCAGTACTTC.

The chain carries TRBV29-1 and TRBJ2-3; 8 bases match TRBD2. J was trimmed by 2 bases and V by 4 bases; bases with no gene match: 5. Per the germline V gene, CDR1 is SQVTM and CDR2 is ANQGSEA. CDR3 size: 14 residues. The CDR3 sequence is CSVVAGHYTDTQYF. The CDR3 nucleotides read TGCAGCGTTGTAGCGGGGCACTACACAGATACGCAGTATTTT.

The chain couples TRBV19 to TRBJ1-1, with 8 bases identical to TRBD1. The CDR3 has 16 residues. CDR1 and CDR2 from the germline V gene are LNHDA and SQIVND (reference sequence). Trimming at V came to 6 bases and at J to 4 bases, leaving 13 bases not matched to a gene. The CDR3 region has the DNA TGTGCCAGTAGCATGCATCAGGGGGCGGTTAGCACTGAAGCTTTCTTT. Amino acids: CASSMHQGAVSTEAFF.

This clone has only one observation. J is TRBJ1-3 and V is TRBV15; TRBD1 agrees at 7 bases. The CDR3 is made up of 17 amino acids. V was clipped by 4 bases and J by 0 bases; unmatched bases: 9. CDR1 and CDR2 from the germline V gene are LNHNV and YYDKDF (reference sequence). The CDR3 bases are TGTGCCACCAGCATATCCGGGACAGTTAACTCTGGAAACACCATATATTTT. Its protein is CATSISGTVNSGNTIYF.

The chain has TRBV18 and TRBJ2-2, with TRBD2 matching over 8 bases. Germline V gene sequence: CDR1 KGHSH, CDR2 LQKENI. The CDR3 has 15 residues. J was trimmed by 5 bases and V by 3 bases; bases with no gene match: 5. Here the CDR3 DNA reads TGTGCCAGCTCACCGGGACTAGTCGGTACCGGGGAGCTGTTTTTT. This encodes CASSPGLVGTGELFF.

V is TRBV5-1 and J is TRBJ2-5, with 14 bases fitting TRBD2. The CDR3 extends over 17 amino acids. Losses at the gene ends were 4 bases for V and 1 base for J; bases not matched to a gene: 6. CDR1 and CDR2 (germline): SGHRS, YFSETQ. CDR3 region: CASSLTGTSGGQETQYF. As DNA, the CDR3 is TGCGCCAGCAGCCTAACGGGGACTAGCGGGGGCCAAGAGACCCAGTACTTC.

In this sample, this clone turned up once. The chain recombines TRBV11-3 with TRBJ2-7; D tentatively fits TRBD1 or TRBD2 (5 bases each). Trimming removed 3 bases at V and 6 bases at J, with 24 bases between. CDR3 size: 17 residues. Germline values: CDR1 SGHNT, CDR2 YENEEA. The CDR3 loop reads CASSFWGKWESTGEQYF. The CDR3 bases are TGTGCCAGCAGCTTCTGGGGGAAATGGGAGAGTACTGGCGAGCAGTACTTC.

The gene calls are TRBV6-5 and TRBJ2-2; possible D gene TRBD2, 5 bases. This CDR3 spans 14 amino acids. Trimming removed 4 bases at V and 5 bases at J, with 11 bases between. CDR1 and CDR2 from the germline V gene are MNHEY and SVGAGI. Written as DNA, the CDR3 is TGTGCCAGCAGTTTAAGAAGGGAGACCGGGGAGCTGTTTTTT. This codes for CASSLRRETGELFF.

This rearrangement joins TRBV28 to TRBJ2-2; tentatively, D is TRBD1 (6 bases). Germline-derived CDR1 and CDR2 are MDHEN and SYDVKM. Deletions cut 5 bases from V and 3 bases from J, with 13 bases between. The length of the CDR3 is 15 residues. The CDR3, as DNA: TGTGCCAGCAGTCCCGGGACACACTACACCGGGGAGCTGTTTTTT. This translates into CASSPGTHYTGELFF.

This clone was seen a few times. The chain links TRBV7-9 to TRBJ1-5; no clear D gene. The CDR3 has 13 residues. Between the trimmed V and J ends, which lost 5 bases and 5 bases, there was a span of 10 bases. CDR1 SEHNR and CDR2 FQNEAQ come from the germline V gene (reference sequence). DNA of the CDR3: TGTGCCAGCAGCCCGAACGGGGATCAGCCCCAGCATTTT. It encodes CASSPNGDQPQHF.

J is TRBJ1-2 and V is TRBV2; D remains ambiguous. CDR1 is SNHLY, CDR2 FYNNEI, per germline. Deletions cut 8 bases from V and 0 bases from J, with 10 bases between. The CDR3 sequence is 13 residues long. The CDR3 bases are TGTGCCAGCTCCAAGGCTCCTAACTATGGCTACACCTTC. It codes for CASSKAPNYGYTF.

The chain couples TRBV5-1 to TRBJ1-1; 12 bases agree with TRBD1. The CDR3 is 16 residues long. The V gene end was trimmed by 2 bases and the J gene end by 3 bases; junction bases not matched to a gene: 5. Germline V gene sequence: CDR1 SGHRS, CDR2 YFSETQ. This chain's CDR3 is CASSFPGQGAHTEAFF. The CDR3 DNA reads TGCGCCAGCAGCTTCCCGGGACAGGGGGCTCACACTGAAGCTTTCTTT.

The chain has TRBV6-1 and TRBJ1-2, with 8 bases fitting TRBD1. The germline V gene has CDR1 MNHNS and CDR2 SASEGT. The CDR3 covers 15 residues. The V gene end was trimmed by 2 bases and the J gene end by 4 bases; junction bases not matched to a gene: 6. CDR3 nucleotide sequence: TGTGCCAGCAGTGAACCCGACAGGGGTGGCTATGGCTACACCTTC. It yields the protein CASSEPDRGGYGYTF.

The genes are TRBV27 and TRBJ1-1; D not certain. The CDR3 contains 12 residues. Germline V gives CDR1 MNHEY, CDR2 SMNVEV (reference sequence). With 5 bases removed from V and 10 bases from J, the gap between germline ends came to 14 bases. The DNA for the CDR3 is TGTGCCAGCAGTCCGGGTCTTAGGGCAGCTTTCTTT. It is translated as CASSPGLRAAFF.

The chain links TRBV29-1 to TRBJ1-1; 12 nucleotides align to TRBD1. This CDR3 is 16 amino acids long. Trimming at V came to 7 bases and at J to 0 bases, leaving 9 bases not matched to a gene. CDR1 is SQVTM and CDR2 is ANQGSEA in the germline V gene. The DNA of the CDR3 is TGCAGCGCCGGTGGGACAGGGGGCTCGATGAACACTGAAGCTTTCTTT. Translating gives CSAGGTGGSMNTEAFF.

This chain links TRBV5-1 with TRBJ2-5, with 10 bases aligning to TRBD2. This CDR3 region has 14 residues. Germline loops: CDR1 SGHRS, CDR2 YFSETQ. The V gene end was trimmed by 4 bases and the J gene end by 5 bases; junction bases not matched to a gene: 5. The CDR3 region has the DNA TGCGCCAGCAGCATATTAGCGGGAGGTGAGACCCAGTACTTC. It encodes CASSILAGGETQYF.

V is TRBV27 and J is TRBJ2-5; 7 bases fit TRBD1. Per germline, CDR1 MNHEY and CDR2 SMNVEV (reference sequence). The V segment lost 3 bases and the J segment 5 bases; nucleotides outside the gene matches: 9. This CDR3 region has 15 residues. CDR3 DNA: TGTGCCAGCAGTTTCATAGGGGGCAGGGGGGAGACCCAGTACTTC. Translation: CASSFIGGRGETQYF.

The J gene is TRBJ2-2, the V gene TRBV5-1; maybe TRBD1 (6 bases). CDR1 is SGHRS and CDR2 is YFSETQ in the germline V gene. The CDR3 sequence is 15 residues long. Trimming left V 4 bases short and J 7 bases short, with 17 bases between. CDR3: CASSGNRVVGGELFF. The DNA for the CDR3 is TGCGCCAGCAGCGGAAACAGGGTCGTTGGCGGGGAGCTGTTTTTT.

This clone was recorded only once. The chain employs TRBV5-6 and TRBJ1-3; D unclear. CDR1 SGHDT and CDR2 YYEEEE come from the germline V gene. This CDR3 comprises 14 residues. V lost 0 bases and J 2 bases, leaving 6 bases between the germline ends. CDR3 sequence reads: CASSLGNTGNTIYF. The CDR3 DNA reads as TGTGCCAGCAGCTTGGGCAACACTGGAAACACCATATATTTT.

The CDR3 DNA reads TGTGCCAGCAGCGTAGGGATTTTAGCCGCTGAAGCTTTCTTT. This sequence encodes CASSVGILAAEAFF. The rearrangement joins TRBV9 to TRBJ1-1, with D unclear. Looked up from germline, CDR1 is SGDLS and CDR2 is YYNGEE. Trimming took off 0 bases at V and 6 bases at J, with 12 bases between the two ends. The CDR3 has 14 residues. The full variable domain, completed using reference TRBV9 and TRBJ1-1, is DSGVTQTPKHLITATGQRVTLRCSPRSGDLSVYWYQQSLDQGLQFLIQYYNGEERAKGNILERFSAQQFPDLHSELNLSSLELGDSALYFCASSVGILAAEAFFGQGTRLTVV.

This chain uses TRBV10-1 with TRBJ2-7; 9 nucleotides line up with TRBD1. The V gene's germline CDR1 is WNHNN and CDR2 SYGVQD (reference sequence). V lost 5 bases, J lost 3 bases, and 5 bases stayed unmatched. The CDR3 is 14 amino acids. CDR3 sequence: CASSSPGQGYEQYF. CDR3 bases: TGCGCCAGCAGTTCCCCGGGACAGGGCTACGAGCAGTACTTC.

The chain carries TRBV10-3 and TRBJ1-5; D ambiguous. Germline assignment: CDR1 ENHRY and CDR2 SYGVKD. The CDR3 is made up of 16 amino acids. Trimming left V 1 base short and J 3 bases short, with 13 bases between. The CDR3 is CAISEFAERNNQPQHF. CDR3 DNA: TGTGCCATCAGTGAGTTCGCGGAAAGAAACAATCAGCCCCAGCATTTT.

The genes are TRBV4-1 and TRBJ2-3; D gene ambiguous. The CDR3 spans 17 residues. From germline, CDR1 is MGHRA and CDR2 YSYEKL. V lost 4 bases, J lost 3 bases, and 20 bases lay in between. This CDR3 is CASSLGGLSLQTDTQYF. CDR3 DNA sequence: TGCGCCAGCAGCCTGGGTGGGCTTAGTCTCCAAACAGATACGCAGTATTTT.